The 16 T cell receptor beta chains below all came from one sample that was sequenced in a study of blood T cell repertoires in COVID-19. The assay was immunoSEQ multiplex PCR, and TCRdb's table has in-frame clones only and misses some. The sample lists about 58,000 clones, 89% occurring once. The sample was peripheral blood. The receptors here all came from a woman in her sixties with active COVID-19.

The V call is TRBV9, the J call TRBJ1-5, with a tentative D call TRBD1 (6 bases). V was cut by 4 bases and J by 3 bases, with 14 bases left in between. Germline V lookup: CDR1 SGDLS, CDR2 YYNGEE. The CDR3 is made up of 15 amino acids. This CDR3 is CASSSPGHINQPQHF. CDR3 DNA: TGTGCCAGCAGCAGTCCGGGACACATCAATCAGCCCCAGCATTTT.

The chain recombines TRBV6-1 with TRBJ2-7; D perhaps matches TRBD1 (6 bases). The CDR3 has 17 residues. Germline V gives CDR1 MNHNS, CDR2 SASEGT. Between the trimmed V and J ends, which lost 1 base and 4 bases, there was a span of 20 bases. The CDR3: CASSEDPFRQGIYEQYF. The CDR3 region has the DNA TGTGCCAGCAGTGAAGACCCTTTCCGGCAGGGGATATACGAGCAGTACTTC.

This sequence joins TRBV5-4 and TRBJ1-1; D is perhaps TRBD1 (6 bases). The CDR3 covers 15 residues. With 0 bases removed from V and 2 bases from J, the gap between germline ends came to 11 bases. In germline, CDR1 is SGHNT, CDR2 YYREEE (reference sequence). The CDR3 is CASSLGQGSNTEAFF. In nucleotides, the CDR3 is TGTGCCAGCAGCTTGGGTCAGGGGTCAAACACTGAAGCTTTCTTT.

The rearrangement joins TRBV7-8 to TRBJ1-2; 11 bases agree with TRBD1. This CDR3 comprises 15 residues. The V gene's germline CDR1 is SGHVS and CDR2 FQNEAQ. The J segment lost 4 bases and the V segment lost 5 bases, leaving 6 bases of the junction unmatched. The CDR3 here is CASSPRDRGAYGYTF. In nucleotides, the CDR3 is TGTGCCAGCAGCCCCCGGGACAGGGGGGCCTATGGCTACACCTTC.

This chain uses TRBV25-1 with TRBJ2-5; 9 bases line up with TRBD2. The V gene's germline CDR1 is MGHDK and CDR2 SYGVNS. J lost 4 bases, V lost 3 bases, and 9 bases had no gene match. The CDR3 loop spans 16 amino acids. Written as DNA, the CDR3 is TGTGCCAGCAGTGACCGCGCGGGGGGGACTAGAGAGACCCAGTACTTC. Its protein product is CASSDRAGGTRETQYF.

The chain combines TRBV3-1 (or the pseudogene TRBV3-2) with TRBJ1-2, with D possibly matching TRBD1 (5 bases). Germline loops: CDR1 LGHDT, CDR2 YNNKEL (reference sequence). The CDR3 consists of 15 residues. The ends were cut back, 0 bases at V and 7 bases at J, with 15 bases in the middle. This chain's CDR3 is CASSQDARVGGGYTF. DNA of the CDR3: TGTGCCAGCAGCCAAGATGCCAGGGTTGGTGGTGGCTACACCTTC.

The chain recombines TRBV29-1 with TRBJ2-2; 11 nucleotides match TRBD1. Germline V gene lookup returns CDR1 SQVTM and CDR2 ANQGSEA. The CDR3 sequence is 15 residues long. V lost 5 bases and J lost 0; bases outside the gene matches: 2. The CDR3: CSVMGQGANTGELFF. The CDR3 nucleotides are TGCAGCGTTATGGGACAGGGGGCGAACACCGGGGAGCTGTTTTTT.

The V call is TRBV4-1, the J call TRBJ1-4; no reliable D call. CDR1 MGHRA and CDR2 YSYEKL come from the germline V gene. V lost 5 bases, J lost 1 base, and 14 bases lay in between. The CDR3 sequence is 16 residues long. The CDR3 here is CASSSSGHRTNEKLFF. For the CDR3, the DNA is TGCGCCAGCAGCTCAAGCGGTCACAGAACTAATGAAAAACTGTTTTTT.

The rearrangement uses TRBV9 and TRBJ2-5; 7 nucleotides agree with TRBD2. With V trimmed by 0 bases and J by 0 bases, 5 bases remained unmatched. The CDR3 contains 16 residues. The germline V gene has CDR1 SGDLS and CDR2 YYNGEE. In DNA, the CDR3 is TGTGCCAGCAGCGTAGAGAGCGGGGTTAACCAAGAGACCCAGTACTTC. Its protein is CASSVESGVNQETQYF.

CDR3 sequence reads: CASSERRANEKLFF. The DNA of the CDR3 is TGTGCCAGCAGTGAACGGAGGGCCAATGAAAAACTGTTTTTT. The chain links TRBV2 to TRBJ1-4; D is unresolved. V was pared by 2 bases and J by 5 bases, with 9 bases between. The length of the CDR3 is 14 residues. CDR1 is SNHLY, CDR2 FYNNEI, per germline.

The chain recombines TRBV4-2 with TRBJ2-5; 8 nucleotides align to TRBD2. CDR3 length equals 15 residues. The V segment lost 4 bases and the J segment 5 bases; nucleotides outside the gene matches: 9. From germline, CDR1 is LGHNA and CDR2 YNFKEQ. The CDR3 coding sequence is TGTGCCAGCAGCCTGCAAGCGGGGGAGTTGGAGACCCAGTACTTC. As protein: CASSLQAGELETQYF.

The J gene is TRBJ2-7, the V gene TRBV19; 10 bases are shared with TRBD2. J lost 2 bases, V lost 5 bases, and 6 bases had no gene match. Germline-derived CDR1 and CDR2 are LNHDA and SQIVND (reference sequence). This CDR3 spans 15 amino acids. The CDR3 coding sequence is TGTGCCAGTAGTCCCTTAGCGGGGGGCCCCTACGAGCAGTACTTC. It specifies CASSPLAGGPYEQYF.

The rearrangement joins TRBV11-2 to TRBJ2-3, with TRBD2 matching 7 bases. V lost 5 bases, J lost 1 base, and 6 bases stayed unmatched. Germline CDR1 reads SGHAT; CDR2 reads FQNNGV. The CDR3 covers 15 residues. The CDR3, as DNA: TGTGCCAGCAGCCTCCGGGGGGACGGCACAGATACGCAGTATTTT. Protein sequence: CASSLRGDGTDTQYF. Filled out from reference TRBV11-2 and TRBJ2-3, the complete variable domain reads EAGVAQSPRYKIIEKRQSVAFWCNPISGHATLYWYQQILGQGPKLLIQFQNNGVVDDSQLPKDRFSAERLKGVDSTLKIQPAKLEDSAVYLCASSLRGDGTDTQYFGPGTRLTVL.

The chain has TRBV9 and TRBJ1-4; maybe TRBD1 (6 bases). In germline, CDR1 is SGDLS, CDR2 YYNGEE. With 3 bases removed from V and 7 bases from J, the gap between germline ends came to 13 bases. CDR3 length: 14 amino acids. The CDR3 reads CASSATGRGEKLFF. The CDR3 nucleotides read TGTGCCAGCAGCGCGACAGGTCGGGGTGAAAAACTGTTTTTT.

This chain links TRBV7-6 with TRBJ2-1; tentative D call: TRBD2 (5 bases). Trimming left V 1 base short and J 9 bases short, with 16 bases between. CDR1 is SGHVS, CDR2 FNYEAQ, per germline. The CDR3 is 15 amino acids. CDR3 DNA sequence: TGTGCCAGCAGCTTAGGAGGGTCCCCTCTGGGTGAGCAGTTCTTC. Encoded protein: CASSLGGSPLGEQFF.

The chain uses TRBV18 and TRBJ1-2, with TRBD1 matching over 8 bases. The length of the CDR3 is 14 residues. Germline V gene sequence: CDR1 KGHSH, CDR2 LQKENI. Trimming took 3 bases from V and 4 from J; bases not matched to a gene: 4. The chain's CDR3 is CASSPVGQGYGYTF. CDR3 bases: TGTGCCAGCTCACCTGTTGGACAGGGCTATGGCTACACCTTC.